This is a list of T cell receptor beta chains from one sample in a study of long-term antiretroviral therapy in people with HIV. The assay was immunoSEQ multiplex PCR, and TCRdb's table has in-frame clones only and misses some. The repertoire consists of 34,000 or so clones, with almost 85% occurring once and the leading ten covering about 4.3%. The sequencing here drew on unsorted PBMCs, taken approximately 3.3 years after starting antiretroviral therapy. The source of these receptors is a man aged 18 to 29 with HIV. Each CDR3 is given with its conserved first and last residue. The D gene is left open where the match is weak. Size tells how often a clone was seen (once, few, many) or the class of an expanded clone, and some rows leave it out.

clone_size,d_call,j_call,v_call,cdr3_aa,cdr3_nt
once,NA,TRBJ2-1,TRBV10-3,CAISNLQGGEQFF,TGTGCCATCAGCAACCTTCAGGGTGGTGAGCAGTTCTTC
NA,TRBD1,TRBJ2-1,TRBV14,CASRQGNNEQFF,TGTGCCAGCCGACAGGGTAACAATGAGCAGTTCTTC
NA,NA,TRBJ1-5,TRBV9,CASSVGNYNQPQHF,TGTGCCAGCAGCGTAGGGAATTACAATCAGCCCCAGCATTTT
few,NA,TRBJ1-6,TRBV6-5,CASAPNRAYNSPLHF,TGTGCCAGCGCACCTAACAGGGCCTATAATTCACCCCTCCACTTT
NA,TRBD1,TRBJ1-5,TRBV29-1,CSVGTGRNNQPQHF,TGCAGCGTTGGGACAGGGAGAAACAATCAGCCCCAGCATTTT
NA,NA,TRBJ2-7,TRBV28,CASSLDTFGTYEQYF,TGTGCCAGCAGTTTAGATACCTTTGGGACCTACGAGCAGTACTTC
NA,NA,TRBJ1-4,TRBV19,CASSTSLSTNEKLFF,TGTGCCAGTAGTACCTCATTATCAACTAATGAAAAACTGTTTTTT
NA,NA,TRBJ1-2,TRBV9,CASSPPDSNYGYTF,TGTGCCAGCAGCCCACCGGACAGTAACTATGGCTACACCTTC
NA,NA,TRBJ2-7,TRBV28,CASSFGGSAYEQYF,TGTGCCAGCAGTTTTGGAGGCAGTGCCTACGAGCAGTACTTC
NA,TRBD2,TRBJ2-7,TRBV5-1,CASSPPVSGSSEQYF,TGCGCCAGCAGCCCACCGGTTAGCGGGTCGTCCGAGCAGTACTTC
NA,TRBD1,TRBJ1-1,TRBV9,CASSVDLGDRGLTEAFF,TGTGCCAGCAGCGTAGATCTTGGGGACAGGGGGCTCACTGAAGCTTTCTTT
NA,TRBD1,TRBJ1-1,TRBV5-1,CASSLDRGLNTEAFF,TGCGCCAGCAGCTTGGACAGGGGCCTGAACACTGAAGCTTTCTTT
NA,NA,TRBJ1-4,TRBV5-1,CASSLGQATNEKLFF,TGCGCCAGCAGCTTGGGGCAGGCAACTAATGAAAAACTGTTTTTT
NA,TRBD1,TRBJ1-2,TRBV7-9,CASSQRQGDLYGYTF,TGTGCCAGCAGCCAGAGACAGGGCGATCTTTATGGCTACACCTTC
NA,TRBD2,TRBJ2-5,TRBV15,CATSGGGRAETQYF,TGTGCCACCAGCGGGGGGGGGAGGGCAGAGACCCAGTACTTC
NA,TRBD1,TRBJ2-1,TRBV6-5,CASSYNRGPPNNEQFF,TGTGCCAGCAGTTACAACAGGGGGCCCCCCAACAATGAGCAGTTCTTC